This passage covers 26 T cell receptor beta chains from one sample sequenced in a study of blood T cell repertoires in COVID-19. Data came from immunoSEQ multiplex PCR; TCRdb stores just in-frame clones and leaves some out. The table has some 12,000 clones, roughly nine tenths seen once. The specimen sequenced was peripheral blood. All receptors derive from a man aged 65-85 years with active COVID-19.

The V and J genes are TRBV3-1 (or the pseudogene TRBV3-2) and TRBJ1-2; unclear D gene. From germline, CDR1 is LGHDT and CDR2 YNNKEL (reference sequence). Trimming pared 2 bases from V and 8 bases from J, leaving 12 bases between. This CDR3 is 13 amino acids long. The CDR3 reads CASSQPRGVGYTF. As DNA, the CDR3 is TGTGCCAGCAGCCAACCGAGAGGAGTCGGCTACACCTTC.

Only a few counts were recorded for this clone. The chain recombines TRBV4-2 with TRBJ1-2, with TRBD1 matching 7 bases. The J segment lost 8 bases and the V segment lost 0 bases, leaving 9 bases of the junction unmatched. There are 15 residues in the CDR3. Germline V gene data show CDR1 as LGHNA and CDR2 as YNFKEQ. This chain's CDR3 is CASSQDTHRGGGYTF. DNA for the CDR3: TGTGCCAGCAGCCAAGACACCCACAGGGGCGGGGGCTACACCTTC.

This clone is a singleton in its sample. The chain employs TRBV10-1 and TRBJ1-5; D may be TRBD1 (6 bases). There are 14 residues in the CDR3. Germline V gene lookup returns CDR1 WNHNN and CDR2 SYGVQD (reference sequence). V dropped 8 bases and J dropped 4 bases, with 15 bases sitting between them. The CDR3 region has the DNA TGCGCCAGCTCCGTAGGACAGCCTAATCAGCCCCAGCATTTT. Protein: CASSVGQPNQPQHF.

CDR3 in DNA: TGCAGCGTTGTCGGCTACGAGCAGTACTTC. This encodes CSVVGYEQYF. The rearrangement joins TRBV29-1 to TRBJ2-7; D uncertain. Germline CDR1 is SQVTM and CDR2 is ANQGSEA. The CDR3 covers 10 residues. V was trimmed by 4 bases and J by 3 bases, leaving 4 bases between them.

This clone was observed a few times. J is TRBJ2-5 and V is TRBV5-1, with D possibly being TRBD1 (5 bases). This CDR3 comprises 13 residues. Germline V gene sequence: CDR1 SGHRS, CDR2 YFSETQ. The V and J ends lost 1 base and 9 bases respectively, with 13 bases between them. CDR3 residues: CASSLLQGGSQYF. The CDR3, as DNA: TGCGCCAGCAGCTTGCTGCAGGGTGGTTCCCAGTACTTC.

V gene TRBV5-3 combines with J gene TRBJ1-6; 7 bases fit TRBD1. TRBV5-3 is assigned to the ORF class and has an uncertain function. This CDR3 has 16 amino acids. Trimming removed 1 base from V and 4 bases from J; junction bases left unmatched: 5. CDR3 coding DNA: TGTGCCAGAAGCTTGAGACAGGGTAATTATAATTCACCCCTCCACTTT. Translation: CARSLRQGNYNSPLHF.

This rearrangement joins TRBV25-1 to TRBJ1-3, with D tentatively TRBD1 (6 bases). Germline V gives CDR1 MGHDK, CDR2 SYGVNS. Trimming pared 6 bases from V and 1 base from J, leaving 7 bases between. The CDR3 has 13 amino acids. The CDR3 loop reads CASRQGSGNTIYF. CDR3 nucleotide sequence: TGTGCCAGCAGGCAGGGGTCTGGAAACACCATATATTTT. Full variable domain (rest looked up from reference TRBV25-1 and TRBJ1-3): EADIYQTPRYLVIGTGKKITLECSQTMGHDKMYWYQQDPGMELHLIHYSYGVNSTEKGDLSSESTVSRIRTEHFPLTLESARPSHTSQYLCASRQGSGNTIYFGEGSWLTVV.

This chain connects TRBV7-2 to TRBJ2-3; 16 bases fit TRBD2. The CDR3 runs 17 residues. Germline values: CDR1 SGHTA, CDR2 FQGNSA. J gave up 4 bases and V 7 bases, and 8 bases lay outside the gene matches. The CDR3 here is CASTLRGLAGGADTQYF. The DNA for the CDR3 is TGTGCCAGCACCCTTAGGGGACTAGCGGGAGGGGCAGATACGCAGTATTTT.

This sequence joins TRBV29-1 and TRBJ2-7; 10 nucleotides align to TRBD1. The length of the CDR3 is 12 residues. The germline gives CDR1 SQVTM, CDR2 ANQGSEA. V shed 7 bases, J shed 6 bases, and the junction held 6 bases outside the gene matches. CDR3 residues: CSARQGAIEQYF. The CDR3 nucleotides read TGCAGCGCGAGACAGGGGGCTATCGAGCAGTACTTC.

This clone has a handful of counts. This chain's CDR3 is CASSQGATGNYGYTF. DNA of the CDR3: TGTGCCAGCAGCCAAGGTGCCACAGGAAACTATGGCTACACCTTC. The chain is built from TRBV4-2 and TRBJ1-2, with a tentative D call TRBD1 (5 bases). This CDR3 is 15 amino acids long. Germline CDR1 reads LGHNA; CDR2 reads YNFKEQ. V lost 1 base and J 2 bases, leaving 11 bases between the germline ends.

This chain uses TRBV24-1 with TRBJ2-3, with 7 bases lining up with TRBD2. V lost 4 bases and J lost 3; bases outside the gene matches: 3. The CDR3 sequence is 14 residues long. In germline, CDR1 is KGHDR, CDR2 SFDVKD. The chain's CDR3 is CATSDRGGTDTQYF. The CDR3 nucleotides are TGTGCCACCAGTGACCGGGGAGGGACAGATACGCAGTATTTT.

V usage is TRBV5-1 and J usage is TRBJ2-7, with 9 nucleotides matching TRBD2. There are 19 residues in the CDR3. V gave up 3 bases and J gave up 0 bases; unmatched junction bases: 16. The germline gives CDR1 SGHRS, CDR2 YFSETQ. CDR3 nucleotides: TGCGCCAGCAGCTCCTTCACTACATTGACTAGCGGAAGCTCCTACGAGCAGTACTTC. This gives the protein CASSSFTTLTSGSSYEQYF.

The V call is TRBV4-1, the J call TRBJ2-5, with D maybe TRBD2 (6 bases). Germline V gene sequence: CDR1 MGHRA, CDR2 YSYEKL. This CDR3 spans 14 amino acids. V was cut by 4 bases and J by 1 base, with 10 bases left in between. The DNA for the CDR3 is TGCGCCAGCAGCCTCCGCGGGACCCAAGAGACCCAGTACTTC. Residues: CASSLRGTQETQYF.

The DNA for the CDR3 is TGTGCCAGCACACTCATGAACACTGAAGCTTTCTTT. It encodes CASTLMNTEAFF. This chain joins TRBV2 and TRBJ1-1; D unresolved. CDR1 is SNHLY and CDR2 is FYNNEI in the germline V gene. The CDR3 contains 12 residues. Trimming pared 7 bases from V and 0 bases from J, leaving 6 bases between.

This clone has only one observation. The chain carries TRBV4-2 and TRBJ2-2; TRBD2 matches 9 bases. Germline V gene data show CDR1 as LGHNA and CDR2 as YNFKEQ. V lost 4 bases, J lost 5 bases, and 5 bases stayed unmatched. The length of the CDR3 is 15 residues. The CDR3 spells CASSPGLARTGELFF. CDR3 sequence (DNA): TGTGCCAGCAGCCCGGGACTAGCACGGACCGGGGAGCTGTTTTTT.

V and J are TRBV2 and TRBJ2-1; 8 bases line up with TRBD2. CDR3 length equals 13 residues. V lost 6 bases and J lost 4; bases outside the gene matches: 2. Germline CDR1 and CDR2: SNHLY and FYNNEI. The CDR3 DNA reads as TGTGCCAGCAGACAGCGGGAGTACAATGAGCAGTTCTTC. This sequence encodes CASRQREYNEQFF.

This chain connects TRBV7-9 to TRBJ1-2; possibly TRBD1 for D (6 bases). Germline V gene lookup returns CDR1 SEHNR and CDR2 FQNEAQ (reference sequence). The V gene lost 4 bases and the J gene lost 8 bases, with 17 bases spanning the gap. There are 14 residues in the CDR3. The DNA of the CDR3 is TGTGCCAGCAGCTCATACGGCCCAGGGGAGGGCTACACCTTC. Translation gives CASSSYGPGEGYTF.

The rearrangement links TRBV4-3 to TRBJ1-1; D unclear. Germline V gives CDR1 LGHNA, CDR2 YSLEER. This CDR3 has 14 residues. With 2 bases removed from V and 1 base from J, the gap between germline ends came to 8 bases. CDR3 sequence (DNA): TGCGCCAGCAGCCAATCTCTAGGGAACACTGAAGCTTTCTTT. This encodes CASSQSLGNTEAFF.

This clone turned up a few times. CDR3 region: CASSLLGTGNQPQHF. CDR3 sequence (DNA): TGTGCCAGCAGTTTATTGGGGACAGGAAATCAGCCCCAGCATTTT. The chain recombines TRBV27 with TRBJ1-5, with 8 bases that match TRBD1. The CDR3 is 15 residues long. V shed 1 base, J shed 4 bases, and the junction held 3 bases outside the gene matches. Germline-derived CDR1 and CDR2 are MNHEY and SMNVEV (reference sequence).

This sequence joins TRBV20-1 and TRBJ1-1; D remains ambiguous. This CDR3 is 11 amino acids long. Germline values: CDR1 DFQATT, CDR2 SNEGSKA (reference sequence). With 0 bases removed from V and 7 bases from J, the gap between germline ends came to 6 bases. DNA for the CDR3: TGCAGTGCTAGAGACTACTTTGAAGCTTTCTTT. Protein: CSARDYFEAFF.

This chain connects TRBV11-3 to TRBJ2-3; unclear D gene. Per the germline V gene, CDR1 is SGHNT and CDR2 is YENEEA. The CDR3 is made up of 13 amino acids. V was clipped by 4 bases and J by 4 bases, with 9 bases between them. The CDR3 DNA reads as TGTGCCAGCAGCTCGGCCCGGGCAGATACGCAGTATTTT. It codes for CASSSARADTQYF.

This clone was observed a handful of times. The J gene is TRBJ2-7, the V gene TRBV5-1, with D possibly being TRBD1 (6 bases). The CDR3 totals 14 residues. Per the germline V gene, CDR1 is SGHRS and CDR2 is YFSETQ. V was pared by 4 bases and J by 7 bases, with 18 bases between. In DNA, the CDR3 is TGCGCCAGCAGCCCCCAGATGGGGGCGCGGGAGCAGTACTTC. Its protein product is CASSPQMGAREQYF.

The chain carries TRBV5-8 and TRBJ1-1, with TRBD1 as a possible D gene (5 bases). The germline V gene has CDR1 SGHTS and CDR2 YDEGEE. The CDR3 loop spans 12 amino acids. V was trimmed by 2 bases and J by 6 bases, leaving 8 bases between them. The CDR3 sequence is CASSLNRSEAFF. The CDR3 coding sequence is TGTGCCAGCAGCTTAAACAGGTCTGAAGCTTTCTTT. Full variable domain (rest looked up from reference TRBV5-8 and TRBJ1-1): EAGVTQSPTHLIKTRGQQATLRCSPISGHTSVYWYQQALGLGLQFLLWYDEGEERNRGNFPPRFSGRQFPNYSSELNVNALELEDSALYLCASSLNRSEAFFGQGTRLTVV.

V is TRBV7-2 and J is TRBJ2-1; 11 bases match TRBD2. Trimming took 5 bases from V and 9 from J; bases not matched to a gene: 3. Germline lookup yields CDR1 SGHTA and CDR2 FQGNSA. The CDR3 has 13 residues. The CDR3 protein is CASSRLAGGEQFF. In DNA, the CDR3 is TGTGCCAGCAGCCGGCTAGCGGGGGGTGAGCAGTTCTTC.

V is TRBV6-2 or TRBV6-3 and J is TRBJ1-1; maybe TRBD1 (5 bases). V shed 2 bases and J shed 1 base, with 8 bases lying between them. The CDR3 totals 14 residues. CDR1 MNHEY and CDR2 SVGEGT come from the germline V gene. As DNA, the CDR3 is TGTGCCAGCAGTTACATGGGGCCGAACACTGAAGCTTTCTTT. This translates into CASSYMGPNTEAFF.

This clone was detected once. The chain carries TRBV7-9 and TRBJ2-1; weak D call: TRBD2 (6 bases). V lost 2 bases and J lost 4, with 15 bases in between. Germline values: CDR1 SEHNR, CDR2 FQNEAQ (reference sequence). This CDR3 is built from 16 residues. The CDR3 protein is CASSLNSGDWYNEQFF. The DNA of the CDR3 is TGTGCCAGCAGCTTAAATTCGGGGGACTGGTACAATGAGCAGTTCTTC.